What follows is one T cell receptor beta chain and its context. These data originate in a study of tumor-infiltrating lymphocytes in glioblastoma multiforme. CDR1 and CDR2 from the germline V gene are MNHNS and SASEGT. This CDR3 spans 14 amino acids. TCRB libraries came from RNA via three nested multiplex PCR rounds. TCRdb itself ran the multiplex PCR reads through MiXCR, one entry per CDR3 protein. The data contain 25,000 to 40,000 distinct CDR3 sequences, 60% to 65% of them singletons. This clonotype was obtained from a male donor with glioblastoma. This sequence joins TRBV6-1 and TRBJ2-1, with no clear D. The specimen sequenced was brain tumor tissue. CDR3 bases: TGTGTCGGCTGTCGGGTAAGTGGCTACAATGAGCAGTTCTTC. It translates to CVGCRVSGYNEQFF.